A selection of T cell receptor beta chains follows, all from one sample in a study of T cell responses to AZD1222 COVID-19 vaccine. The table came from immunoSEQ multiplex PCR; TCRdb's copy has only in-frame clones and leaves some out. Altogether roughly 65,000 clones are present, roughly 83% being singletons, with the ten largest covering more than 20%. Sequences were derived from peripheral blood, sampled 28 days after the second AZD1222 dose. The receptors originated from an adult who received the AZD1222 COVID-19 vaccine. The CDR3 runs from the conserved cysteine through the conserved F or W. The order of the fields is J gene, V gene, D gene, clone size, CDR3 protein, CDR3 DNA. D genes are given only for firm matches. Some rows have no size entry. The others give once, few or many, or a class for an expanded clone.

>TRBJ2-4|TRBV19|NA|NA
CASTGGDTLAKNIQYF
TGTGCCAGTACTGGGGGGGACACCCTAGCCAAAAACATTCAGTACTTC
>TRBJ2-3|TRBV11-3|NA|NA
CASSPRLVGGPADTQYF
TGTGCCAGCAGTCCACGACTAGTTGGTGGCCCGGCAGATACGCAGTATTTT
>TRBJ1-2|TRBV5-1|TRBD1|NA
CASSFFSTGEVGYTF
TGCGCCAGCAGCTTTTTCTCGACAGGGGAAGTTGGCTACACCTTC
>TRBJ2-2|TRBV9|NA|NA
CASRRAWNTGELFF
TGTGCCAGCCGAAGGGCTTGGAACACCGGGGAGCTGTTTTTT
>TRBJ2-6|TRBV4-1|NA|once
CASSQGQTSGANVLTF
TGCGCCAGCAGCCAAGGACAGACCTCTGGGGCCAACGTCCTGACTTTC
>TRBJ1-1|TRBV7-8|TRBD1|NA
CASSLILGRGQGRTEAFF
TGTGCCAGCAGCCTCATATTGGGCCGGGGACAGGGAAGGACTGAAGCTTTCTTT
>TRBJ1-4|TRBV27|NA|NA
CASSFREDREKLFF
TGTGCCAGCAGTTTCCGGGAGGATCGGGAAAAACTGTTTTTT
>TRBJ1-2|TRBV12-3/TRBV12-4|NA|NA
CASRQAVDGGYTF
TGTGCCAGCAGACAGGCGGTAGATGGTGGCTACACCTTC
>TRBJ1-1|TRBV12-3/TRBV12-4|NA|NA
CASSPGWDVAFF
TGTGCCAGCAGCCCCGGCTGGGACGTCGCTTTCTTT
>TRBJ2-7|TRBV5-6|NA|NA
CASSPLVGGGYEQYF
TGTGCCAGCAGTCCCCTGGTGGGGGGAGGCTACGAGCAGTACTTC
>TRBJ2-3|TRBV29-1|TRBD2|NA
CSVSQLAGTDTQYF
TGCAGCGTTTCCCAACTAGCGGGGACAGATACGCAGTATTTT
>TRBJ1-6|TRBV5-6|NA|NA
CASSLDRLRTGLTPLHF
TGTGCCAGCAGCTTGGATCGTTTGCGGACCGGGTTGACACCCCTCCACTTT
>TRBJ2-4|TRBV6-2/TRBV6-3|TRBD1|NA
CASSYPNRGVTENIQYF
TGTGCCAGCAGTTACCCAAACAGGGGGGTCACCGAAAACATTCAGTACTTC
>TRBJ1-2|TRBV19|NA|few
CASSIETAAVGYGYTF
TGTGCCAGTAGTATAGAGACAGCGGCAGTTGGCTATGGCTACACCTTC
>TRBJ2-1|TRBV4-1|TRBD2|NA
CASSQSGLAGEFEQFF
TGCGCCAGCAGCCAATCCGGGCTAGCGGGAGAGTTTGAGCAGTTCTTC
>TRBJ1-5|TRBV7-2|NA|NA
CASSLGGPGSNQPQHF
TGTGCCAGCAGCTTAGGCGGGCCGGGGAGCAATCAGCCCCAGCATTTT
>TRBJ1-1|TRBV27|TRBD1|once
CASRKQGTNTEAFF
TGTGCCAGCAGGAAACAGGGGACCAACACTGAAGCTTTCTTT
>TRBJ2-7|TRBV18|NA|NA
CASSPTRETYEQYF
TGCGCCAGCTCACCTACCAGGGAAACCTACGAGCAGTACTTC
>TRBJ2-3|TRBV7-2|NA|NA
CASSLAGRSGTDTQYF
TGTGCCAGCAGCTTAGCTGGTCGTAGCGGCACAGATACGCAGTATTTT
>TRBJ1-5|TRBV19|NA|NA
CASIAGDRAKNQPQHF
TGTGCCAGTATCGCGGGAGACAGAGCAAAAAACCAGCCCCAGCATTTT
>TRBJ2-5|TRBV29-1|TRBD1|NA
CSVLTGPQETQYF
TGCAGCGTTCTGACAGGGCCCCAAGAGACCCAGTACTTC
>TRBJ1-2|TRBV5-1|TRBD1|NA
CASSLDRGAYGYTF
TGCGCCAGCAGCTTAGACAGGGGGGCCTATGGCTACACCTTC
>TRBJ1-2|TRBV6-2/TRBV6-3|NA|few
CASSPVGYGYTF
TGTGCCAGCAGCCCCGTGGGATATGGCTACACCTTC
>TRBJ1-2|TRBV7-8|NA|NA
CASSPRTTGYTF
TGTGCCAGCAGCCCCCGGACGACGGGCTACACCTTC
>TRBJ2-2|TRBV5-6|TRBD2|once
CASSFSGGYTGELFF
TGTGCCAGCAGTTTTAGCGGGGGGTACACCGGGGAGCTGTTTTTT
>TRBJ1-1|TRBV12-3/TRBV12-4|TRBD1|NA
CASSRTGGYYAFF
TGTGCCAGCAGTAGGACAGGGGGCTATTACGCTTTCTTT
>TRBJ1-1|TRBV27|TRBD1|NA
CASSIRQGVAFF
TGTGCCAGCAGTATCCGACAGGGAGTAGCTTTCTTT
>TRBJ2-5|TRBV5-6|NA|once
CASSLAGAGETQYF
TGTGCCAGCAGCTTGGCAGGAGCCGGGGAGACCCAGTACTTC
>TRBJ1-1|TRBV29-1|NA|NA
CSGGLSTEAFF
TGCAGCGGGGGCCTGAGCACTGAAGCTTTCTTT
>TRBJ2-1|TRBV5-8|TRBD1|NA
CASSLGQGLYNEQFF
TGTGCCAGCAGCTTGGGACAGGGGTTATACAATGAGCAGTTCTTC
>TRBJ1-2|TRBV19|NA|NA
CASSTGIPVPYGYTF
TGTGCCAGTAGCACCGGGATCCCCGTGCCTTATGGCTACACCTTC
>TRBJ2-3|TRBV10-2|TRBD2|NA
CASSEYLAGLTDTQYF
TGCGCCAGCAGTGAATATCTAGCGGGCCTCACAGATACGCAGTATTTT
>TRBJ1-2|TRBV28|NA|NA
CASSSASANNYGYTF
TGTGCCAGCAGTTCTGCGTCTGCAAATAACTATGGCTACACCTTC
>TRBJ1-1|TRBV19|TRBD1|NA
CAATGERGTEAFF
TGTGCCGCCACAGGGGAAAGGGGCACTGAAGCTTTCTTT
>TRBJ2-7|TRBV6-5|NA|few
CASSYSVGAPYEQYF
TGTGCCAGCAGTTACTCGGTGGGGGCCCCCTACGAGCAGTACTTC
>TRBJ1-1|TRBV7-9|NA|NA
CASSTRVGGRGITEAFF
TGTGCCAGCAGCACCAGGGTTGGCGGGAGGGGGATCACTGAAGCTTTCTTT
>TRBJ1-2|TRBV3-1/TRBV3-2|NA|NA
CASSQRGGGAYTF
TGTGCCAGCAGCCAAAGGGGCGGGGGTGCCTACACCTTC
>TRBJ2-7|TRBV6-1|NA|few
CASSETDRVYEQYF
TGTGCCAGCAGTGAAACGGACAGAGTATACGAGCAGTACTTC
>TRBJ1-1|TRBV30|NA|few
CASLPTGNTEAFF
TGTGCCTCCTTACCGACAGGGAACACTGAAGCTTTCTTT
>TRBJ1-4|TRBV5-6|NA|NA
CASSLGTHNEKLFF
TGTGCCAGCAGCTTGGGGACTCATAATGAAAAACTGTTTTTT
>TRBJ1-3|TRBV5-4|TRBD1|NA
CASSLDPGGSGNTIYF
TGTGCCAGCAGCTTGGACCCAGGGGGCTCTGGAAACACCATATATTTT
>TRBJ1-4|TRBV7-2|NA|NA
CASNPGTVNEKLFF
TGTGCCAGCAACCCCGGGACGGTGAATGAAAAACTGTTTTTT
>TRBJ2-4|TRBV27|NA|once
CASRLNFGKNIQYF
TGTGCCAGCAGACTTAACTTCGGCAAAAACATTCAGTACTTC
>TRBJ1-2|TRBV4-2|NA|NA
CASSQGISGARGYTF
TGTGCCAGCAGCCAAGGAATCTCAGGGGCTCGTGGCTACACCTTC
>TRBJ2-3|TRBV24-1|NA|NA
CATSQGDTQYF
TGTGCCACCAGCCAGGGGGATACGCAGTATTTT
>TRBJ2-5|TRBV7-2|NA|NA
CASSLSQSTQYF
TGTGCCAGCAGCCTATCGCAATCGACCCAGTACTTC
>TRBJ2-5|TRBV19|TRBD1|NA
CASSFAPGQGFKETQYF
TGTGCCAGTAGTTTCGCTCCGGGACAGGGTTTCAAGGAGACCCAGTACTTC
>TRBJ1-1|TRBV18|NA|NA
CASSPDVSHNEAFF
TGTGCCAGCTCACCAGATGTCAGCCACAACGAAGCTTTCTTT
>TRBJ1-4|TRBV11-3|NA|NA
CASSAGGAGNEKLFF
TGTGCCAGCAGCGCCGGAGGGGCCGGTAATGAAAAACTGTTTTTT
>TRBJ2-5|TRBV7-8|TRBD2|NA
CASSQGTSGGTARETQYF
TGTGCCAGCAGCCAGGGGACTAGCGGGGGGACCGCCCGAGAGACCCAGTACTTC
>TRBJ2-3|TRBV19|NA|once
CASRAGLPSTDTQYF
TGTGCCAGTAGGGCGGGATTACCTAGCACAGATACGCAGTATTTT
>TRBJ2-1|TRBV11-2|NA|NA
CASSLLTGRRYNEQFF
TGTGCCAGCAGCTTATTAACGGGGAGGCGCTACAATGAGCAGTTCTTC
>TRBJ2-7|TRBV14|NA|NA
CASSQDSSYEQYF
TGTGCCAGCAGCCAAGATTCCAGTTACGAGCAGTACTTC
>TRBJ1-2|TRBV5-8|NA|NA
CASSSGLQGHGYTF
TGTGCCAGCAGCTCGGGCCTCCAAGGCCATGGCTACACCTTC
>TRBJ2-2|TRBV12-3/TRBV12-4|NA|NA
CPRRTKNTGELFF
TGTCCCCGACGGACAAAGAACACCGGGGAGCTGTTTTTT
>TRBJ1-1|TRBV19|TRBD1|NA
CASSIEGTGGTEAFF
TGTGCCAGTAGTATAGAGGGGACAGGGGGCACTGAAGCTTTCTTT
>TRBJ2-1|TRBV27|NA|NA
CASRASSYNEQFF
TGTGCCAGCAGAGCCAGCTCCTACAATGAGCAGTTCTTC